This T cell receptor (beta chain) was sequenced in a study of blood T cells in healthy people across ages (dated by TCRdb to 2014 to 2015). Regarding the study in general: Template switching captured roughly one uniquely barcoded TCR beta cDNA molecule per two T cells in model experiments. For two donors (one aged 18 to 29 and one aged 80 or older), the study analyzed two additional independent replicas of 1 million unique cDNA reads from the same blood draw. The study measured age-related changes in TCR beta repertoire diversity using deep sequencing normalized with unique cDNA molecular identifiers. The donors were divided into four age groups: young (average roughly 15 years), middle-aged (under 40), aged (around 59) and long-lived (82). To avoid experimental bias, donors of different ages were spread randomly across the sequencing lanes. Findings and caveats that apply to the study as a whole: Compared with the aged group, the long-lived group had more naive CD4+ T cells, fewer expanded clones and increased TCR diversity, a pattern suggesting age selection. As age increased, observed TCR beta diversity per million T cells dropped in a roughly linear way, and a significant reduction was already evident by age 40. Because profiling used bulk unsorted PBMCs, naive and antigen-experienced compartments could not be compared conclusively. Because donor CMV infection status was unknown, age-related changes in expanded clonotypes were potentially confounded. Total diversity estimates from one million sequenced T cells were considered lower bounds and underestimates. Observed TCR beta diversity correlated strongly with the percentage of naive T cells measured by flow cytometry.

The roughly 39 donors, aged roughly 6 to 95 years, were systemically healthy Caucasian individuals from Russia. Each donor gave about 9.8 milliliters of peripheral blood, drawn into EDTA-treated Vacutainer tubes. Ficoll-Paque density-gradient centrifugation was used to isolate PBMCs, with at least 6 million per sample. Total RNA was extracted from PBMCs with Trizol reagent, with at least 6 micrograms obtained per sample. The percentages of naive CD45RAhigh/CD27high T cells were determined by flow cytometry on a PBMC aliquot from every donor. As concerns this clonotype: This receptor's antigen is unknown. Base-call qualities are not available, and no considerably larger clone is one nucleotide away.

Library preparation employed 5' RACE. The listed sequencing device is Illumina HiSeq 2500. The second PCR ran for roughly 7 to 12 cycles and used a J-beta primer mix along with a sample-barcoded 5' primer. A unique molecular identifier was introduced onto each TCR beta cDNA molecule by a template-switch 5' adaptor carrying 12 random nucleotides. Each sample yielded at least 3 million CDR3-containing paired-end reads. All of the RNA was converted into first-strand cDNA using the Mint cDNA synthesis kit, with a TRBC-specific oligonucleotide serving as the primer. All cDNA was treated with uracil-DNA glycosylase and then went through a first 18-cycle PCR with the universal primers M1SS and BC2_uni_R. Per the source publication's procedure: For normalization, 1 million high-quality reads were randomly selected from each sample, with every read carrying a distinct molecular identifier. Reads with shared molecular identifiers were discarded instead of being binned into consensus sequences. MiTCR, set to a Q25 quality threshold and the strictest error-elimination algorithm, was used for CDR3 identification, clonotype clustering and error correction. A nonparametric unseen species model with Euler transformation was used to estimate lower-bound total TCR beta diversity. TCRdb reanalyzed the raw reads on its own, using fastp at Q25 for trimming and MiXCR for clone calling, and kept in-frame beta chains. Entries that share a CDR3 protein sequence are merged under the most common genes and DNA. TCRdb's processing, not the authors' own work, is the source of the V and J calls. The sample has about 830,000 distinct CDR3 sequences on record, around two thirds of them singletons. Together, the top ten hold around 30% of the sample.

The CDR3 spans 15 residues, from the cysteine through the phenylalanine. Solely the CDR3 DNA is kept, with 45 bases framed from the first base. This sequence originates from a man aged 25 to 40 in good health. Sequenced sample: blood. The chain is made from TRBV21-1 and TRBJ2-1; the table's D gene call, TRBD1, was not cross checked with the DNA. TRBV21-1 is annotated as a pseudogene. The CDR3 has the sequence CASSNDPGSYNEQFF. At the DNA level, the sequence is TGTGCCAGCAGCAACGACCCGGGCTCCTACAATGAGCAGTTCTTC.